This TCR beta chain came from a study of early T cells in non-severe SARS-CoV-2 infection. This clonotype was seen a handful of times. The CDR3 covers 13 residues. Germline V gene lookup returns CDR1 KGHSH and CDR2 LQKENI. V was cut by 6 bases and J by 7 bases, with 15 bases left in between. MiXCR, run by TCRdb on the 5' RACE reads, gives a single entry per CDR3 protein. The sample contains roughly 120,000 distinct CDR3 sequences, around 13% of which appear only once. This chain connects TRBV18 to TRBJ1-2, with D perhaps TRBD1 (5 bases). The clonotype comes from an adult who was a healthcare worker with PCR-confirmed SARS-CoV-2 infection or an uninfected control (not recorded which). The material was whole blood, obtained at baseline. In nucleotides, the CDR3 is TGTGCCAGCTCTCCCGGTGGGGCGACTGGCTACACCTTC. Translating gives CASSPGGATGYTF.